One and the same sample provided the 10 T cell receptor beta chains below, sequenced in a study of blood T cell repertoires in COVID-19. Assay: immunoSEQ multiplex PCR; the TCRdb copy retains only in-frame clones and omits some. The table has around 100,000 clones, about 91% seen once. The sample comprised peripheral blood. The receptors come from a human donor with active COVID-19. The donor label of this sample is uncertain.

The chain carries TRBV10-3 and TRBJ1-2; no firm D call. V dropped 0 bases and J dropped 7 bases, with 9 bases sitting between them. The CDR3 is made up of 13 amino acids. CDR1 is ENHRY and CDR2 is SYGVKD in the germline V gene. The CDR3 nucleotides are TGTGCCATCAGTGAGTCCGGGGTACGTGGCTACACCTTC. Residues: CAISESGVRGYTF.

The genes are TRBV6-1 and TRBJ1-3, with D perhaps TRBD1 (5 bases). Germline CDR1 and CDR2: MNHNS and SASEGT. The length of the CDR3 is 14 residues. V lost 1 base, J lost 4 bases, and 8 bases lay in between. CDR3 DNA sequence: TGTGCCAGCAGTGAAGGCAGGGTGGGAAACACCATATATTTT. Protein product: CASSEGRVGNTIYF.

The chain recombines TRBV7-8 with TRBJ2-7, with D possibly TRBD1 on 6 matching bases. Germline loops: CDR1 SGHVS, CDR2 FQNEAQ. V lost 5 bases and J lost 2, with 13 bases in between. The length of the CDR3 is 14 residues. This CDR3 reads CASSTAGVTYEQYF. CDR3 bases: TGTGCCAGCAGCACAGCAGGGGTCACCTACGAGCAGTACTTC.

The chain links TRBV3-1 (or the pseudogene TRBV3-2) to TRBJ2-3; D unresolved. The CDR3 consists of 11 residues. Germline lookup yields CDR1 LGHDT and CDR2 YNNKEL (reference sequence). Trimming cost V 4 bases and J 5 bases, with 4 bases left between them. In DNA, the CDR3 is TGTGCCAGCAGCCGTAAAGATACGCAGTATTTT. It codes for CASSRKDTQYF.

The chain carries TRBV20-1 and TRBJ2-5; 9 bases fit TRBD2. Germline-derived CDR1 and CDR2 are DFQATT and SNEGSKA (reference sequence). The V segment lost 3 bases and the J segment 5 bases; nucleotides outside the gene matches: 7. The CDR3 sequence is 14 residues long. CDR3 residues: CSASGGGGRETQYF. The CDR3 DNA reads TGCAGTGCTAGTGGCGGGGGGGGTCGGGAGACCCAGTACTTC.

The chain has TRBV7-8 and TRBJ1-3; unclear D gene. The CDR3 sequence is 15 residues long. V lost 4 bases and J 4 bases, leaving 14 bases between the germline ends. Germline-derived CDR1 and CDR2 are SGHVS and FQNEAQ. In nucleotides, the CDR3 is TGTGCCAGCAGCTCCAGGCCGGTCCGGGGAAACACCATATATTTT. It is translated as CASSSRPVRGNTIYF.

The genes are TRBV5-1 and TRBJ2-7, with 8 positions matching TRBD1. Germline values: CDR1 SGHRS, CDR2 YFSETQ. Trimming removed 4 bases from V and 6 bases from J; junction bases left unmatched: 9. The CDR3 is 14 residues long. The CDR3 nucleotides are TGCGCCAGCAGCGCCTCGACAGGGGTCGGCGAGCAGTACTTC. It yields the protein CASSASTGVGEQYF.

V gene TRBV7-9 combines with J gene TRBJ1-6, with D possibly being TRBD1 (6 bases). V lost 2 bases to trimming and J lost 14 bases, with 19 bases between them. CDR3 size: 15 residues. Germline CDR1 SEHNR, CDR2 FQNEAQ (reference sequence). The CDR3 loop is CASSLLGQLSSSLHF. The CDR3 DNA is TGTGCCAGCAGCTTACTCGGACAGCTCAGCAGTTCCCTCCACTTT.

The chain joins TRBV15 to TRBJ2-5, with a possible D match to TRBD1 (7 bases). CDR1 is LNHNV and CDR2 is YYDKDF in the germline V gene (reference sequence). The length of the CDR3 is 14 residues. V was cut by 2 bases and J by 1 base, with 8 bases left in between. This CDR3 is CATSRQGGQETQYF. CDR3 DNA sequence: TGTGCCACCAGCAGACAGGGGGGCCAAGAGACCCAGTACTTC.

The genes are TRBV5-1 and TRBJ1-6; the D gene is possibly TRBD1 (5 bases). CDR3 length equals 13 residues. Germline CDR1 is SGHRS and CDR2 is YFSETQ. Trimming removed 0 bases at V and 10 bases at J, with 8 bases between. The CDR3 loop reads CASSLGGDSPLHF. Here the CDR3 DNA reads TGCGCCAGCAGCTTGGGGGGGGACTCACCCCTCCACTTT.